A single sample gave rise to the 11 T cell receptor beta chains below, sequenced in a study of Graves' ophthalmopathy and Graves' hyperthyroidism. Using RNA transcripts, the TCR beta CDR3 regions were amplified. HTBI primers were used in a first-round RT-PCR, which preceded a second-round multiplex PCR. TCRdb fed the multiplex PCR reads into MiXCR, producing one record per CDR3 protein. Seen here are some 200,000 distinct CDR3 sequences, roughly 29% observed once, and the top ten hold approximately 9%. The material sequenced was peripheral blood. All receptors derive from a man aged 50-59 years with Graves' ophthalmopathy.

This clonotype was seen ten or more times. The rearrangement links TRBV20-1 to TRBJ1-2; TRBD1 might be the D (5 bases). CDR1 is DFQATT and CDR2 is SNEGSKA in the germline V gene (reference sequence). There are 14 residues in the CDR3. The V end lost 0 bases, the J end lost 3 bases, and 11 bases lay between the germline ends. The CDR3 is CSARDQGRDYGYTF. In DNA, the CDR3 is TGCAGTGCTAGAGATCAGGGAAGGGACTATGGCTACACCTTC.

The rearrangement uses TRBV12-3 or TRBV12-4 and TRBJ1-1; weak D call: TRBD1 (6 bases). CDR3 size: 14 residues. V was trimmed by 3 bases and J by 1 base, leaving 9 bases between them. CDR3 protein: CASSLNRENTEAFF. CDR3 nucleotides: TGTGCCAGCAGTTTGAACAGGGAGAACACTGAAGCTTTCTTT.

This clonotype was found many times. This chain joins TRBV4-3 and TRBJ2-5; D might be TRBD1 (5 bases). Trimming stripped 1 base from V and 12 bases from J, with 15 bases between. Looked up from germline, CDR1 is LGHNA and CDR2 is YSLEER. CDR3 length: 13 amino acids. The CDR3 nucleotides read TGCGCCAGCAGCCAAGCCCTAGGGGCCTTGGAGTACTTC. Translation: CASSQALGALEYF.

This clonotype was seen at least ten times. CDR3 sequence (DNA): TGCGCCAGCAGCTTGAGGGGCCACACTGAAGCTTTCTTT. This translates into CASSLRGHTEAFF. The chain carries TRBV5-1 and TRBJ1-1, with a possible D match to TRBD1 (5 bases). Germline V gene data show CDR1 as SGHRS and CDR2 as YFSETQ. The V end was cut by 1 base, the J end by 3 bases, with 7 bases between. The CDR3 covers 13 residues.

With respect to this clonotype: A junction boundary mismatches the germline segment, possibly from a read error. V usage is TRBV6-1 and J usage is TRBJ2-5; 7 nucleotides align to TRBD1. Germline-derived CDR1 and CDR2 are MNHNS and SASEGT. The CDR3 is made up of 13 amino acids. The CDR3 region has the DNA TGTGCCAGCAGCAGACAGGGTGGAGAGACCCAGTGCTTC. This translates into CASSRQGGETQCF.

This clonotype was observed at least ten times. The chain combines TRBV20-1 with TRBJ2-7, with D tentatively TRBD1 or TRBD2 (5 bases each). V was cut by 3 bases and J by 2 bases, with 14 bases left in between. This CDR3 is 14 amino acids long. Germline values: CDR1 DFQATT, CDR2 SNEGSKA (reference sequence). The CDR3 DNA reads TGCAGTGCTAGGCCAGGGACCTCTGCCTACGAGCAGTACTTC. Translated: CSARPGTSAYEQYF.

The rearrangement links TRBV2 to TRBJ1-6, with TRBD1 matching over 7 bases. The trim removed 1 base at V and 3 bases at J, leaving 0 bases unmatched. Germline CDR1 SNHLY, CDR2 FYNNEI. CDR3 size: 15 residues. The DNA for the CDR3 is TGTGCCAGCAGTGAAGGGGACAGCTATAATTCACCCCTCCACTTT. Amino acids: CASSEGDSYNSPLHF.

In its sample, this clonotype was seen many times. This rearrangement joins TRBV2 to TRBJ2-2, with 7 bases lining up with TRBD2. This CDR3 is built from 14 residues. V was pared by 1 base and J by 7 bases, with 3 bases of the junction left unmatched. Germline loops: CDR1 SNHLY, CDR2 FYNNEI. The CDR3 bases are TGTGCCAGCAGTGAAGGGGGAGGGGTCGGGGAGCTGTTTTTT. This codes for CASSEGGGVGELFF.

This clonotype occurred many times. One end of the junction varies from germline; a read error may be responsible. The chain combines TRBV30 with TRBJ1-1; the match to TRBD1 covers 9 bases. Germline CDR1 is GTSNPN and CDR2 is SVGIG (reference sequence). CDR3 length: 12 residues. CDR3 protein: CAGRQGDTEAFF. CDR3 sequence (DNA): TGTGCCGGGAGACAGGGGGACACTGAAGCTTTCTTT.

This clonotype was observed many times. The V gene is TRBV10-3, the J gene TRBJ1-2; tentatively, D is TRBD1 (5 bases). Germline V gene sequence: CDR1 ENHRY, CDR2 SYGVKD. V was pared by 3 bases and J by 4 bases, with 18 bases between. This CDR3 is built from 16 residues. The CDR3 is CAISDPVKGPGYGYTF. The CDR3 DNA sequence: TGTGCCATCAGTGACCCGGTTAAGGGACCGGGCTATGGCTACACCTTC.

There are many counts of this clonotype. This sequence joins TRBV5-8 and TRBJ1-2; D gene unclear. Per the germline V gene, CDR1 is SGHTS and CDR2 is YDEGEE. CDR3 length equals 11 residues. V lost 2 bases, J lost 4 bases, and 3 bases lay in between. CDR3 protein: CASSFGYGYTF. CDR3 coding DNA: TGTGCCAGCAGCTTTGGCTATGGCTACACCTTC.